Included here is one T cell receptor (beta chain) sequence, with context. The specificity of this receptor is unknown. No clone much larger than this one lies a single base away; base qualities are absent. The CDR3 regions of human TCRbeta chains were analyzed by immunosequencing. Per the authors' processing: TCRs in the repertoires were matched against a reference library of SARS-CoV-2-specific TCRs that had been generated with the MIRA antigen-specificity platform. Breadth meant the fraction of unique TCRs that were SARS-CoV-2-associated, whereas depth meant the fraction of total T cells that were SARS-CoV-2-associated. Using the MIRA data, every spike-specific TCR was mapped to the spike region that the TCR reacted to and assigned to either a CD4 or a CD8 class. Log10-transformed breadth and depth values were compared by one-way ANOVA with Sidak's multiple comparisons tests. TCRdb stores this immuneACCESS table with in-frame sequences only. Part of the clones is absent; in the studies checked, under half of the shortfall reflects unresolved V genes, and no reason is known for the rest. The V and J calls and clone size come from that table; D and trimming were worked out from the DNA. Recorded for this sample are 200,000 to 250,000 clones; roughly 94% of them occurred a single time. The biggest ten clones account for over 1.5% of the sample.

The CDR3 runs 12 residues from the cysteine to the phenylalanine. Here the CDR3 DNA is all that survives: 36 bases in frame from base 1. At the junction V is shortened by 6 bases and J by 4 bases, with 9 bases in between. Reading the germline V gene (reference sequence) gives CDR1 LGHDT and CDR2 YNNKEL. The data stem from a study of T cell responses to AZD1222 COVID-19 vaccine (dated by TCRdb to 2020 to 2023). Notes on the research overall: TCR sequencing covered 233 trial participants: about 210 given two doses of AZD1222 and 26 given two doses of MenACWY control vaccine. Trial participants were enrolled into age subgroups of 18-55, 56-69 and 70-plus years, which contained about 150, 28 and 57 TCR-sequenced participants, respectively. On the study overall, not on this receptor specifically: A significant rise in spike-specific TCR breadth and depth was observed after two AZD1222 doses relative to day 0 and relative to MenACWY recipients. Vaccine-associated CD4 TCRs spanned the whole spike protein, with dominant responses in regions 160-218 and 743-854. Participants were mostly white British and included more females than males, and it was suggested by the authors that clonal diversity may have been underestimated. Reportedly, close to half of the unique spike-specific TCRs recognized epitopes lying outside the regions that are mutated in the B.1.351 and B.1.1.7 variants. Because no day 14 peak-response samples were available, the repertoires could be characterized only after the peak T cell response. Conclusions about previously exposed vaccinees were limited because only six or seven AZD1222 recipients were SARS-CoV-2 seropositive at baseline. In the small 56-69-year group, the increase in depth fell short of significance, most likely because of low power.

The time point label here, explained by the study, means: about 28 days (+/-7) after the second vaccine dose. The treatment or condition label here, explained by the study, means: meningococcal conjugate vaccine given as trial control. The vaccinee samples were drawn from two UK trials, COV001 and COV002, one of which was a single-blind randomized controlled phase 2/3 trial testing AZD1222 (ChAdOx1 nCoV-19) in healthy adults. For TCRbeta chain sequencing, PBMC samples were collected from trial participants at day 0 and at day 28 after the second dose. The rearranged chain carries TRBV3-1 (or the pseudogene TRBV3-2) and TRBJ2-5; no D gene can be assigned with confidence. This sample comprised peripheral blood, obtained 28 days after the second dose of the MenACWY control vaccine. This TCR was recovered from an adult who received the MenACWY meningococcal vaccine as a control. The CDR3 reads CASSPGTETQYF. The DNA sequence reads TGTGCCAGCAGTCCCGGCACAGAGACCCAGTACTTC.